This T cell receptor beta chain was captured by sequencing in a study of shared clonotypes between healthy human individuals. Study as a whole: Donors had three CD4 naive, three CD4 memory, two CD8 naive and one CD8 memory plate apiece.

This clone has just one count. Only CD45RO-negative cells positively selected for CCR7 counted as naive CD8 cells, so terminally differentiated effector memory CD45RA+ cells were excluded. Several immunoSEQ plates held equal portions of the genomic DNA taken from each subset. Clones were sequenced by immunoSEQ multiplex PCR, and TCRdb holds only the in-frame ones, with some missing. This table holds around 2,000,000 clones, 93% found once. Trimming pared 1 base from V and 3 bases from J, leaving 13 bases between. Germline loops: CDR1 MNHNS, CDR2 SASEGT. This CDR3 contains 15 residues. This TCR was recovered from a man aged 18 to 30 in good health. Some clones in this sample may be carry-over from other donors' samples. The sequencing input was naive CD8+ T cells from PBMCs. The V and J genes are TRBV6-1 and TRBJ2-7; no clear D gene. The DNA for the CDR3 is TGTGCCAGCAGTGAAGGCTGGTACACCCTCTACGAGCAGTACTTC. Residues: CASSEGWYTLYEQYF.